These 3 T cell receptor beta chains came from one sample sequenced in a study of T cells in Graves' hyperthyroidism and ophthalmopathy. Researchers took RNA transcripts and amplified the TCR beta CDR3 regions from them. The primer set for the first-round RT-PCR of the TCR CDR3 was HTBI. In TCRdb, the multiplex PCR reads were re-called with MiXCR into one record per CDR3 protein. The sample has a few hundred thousand distinct CDR3 sequences, roughly 46% seen once. Sequences were obtained from peripheral blood or thyroid tissue (not recorded which). The receptors derive from a woman under 30 with Graves' hyperthyroidism.

This clonotype was seen repeatedly, ten times or more. This chain connects TRBV11-3 to TRBJ1-2; D is uncertain. CDR1 SGHNT and CDR2 YENEEA come from the germline V gene. The length of the CDR3 is 13 residues. Between the trimmed V and J ends, which lost 4 bases and 1 base, there was a span of 7 bases. The CDR3 DNA follows: TGTGCCAGCAGCTGGCCGAGTAACTATGGCTACACCTTC. It translates to CASSWPSNYGYTF.

This clonotype was seen at least ten times. CDR3 coding DNA: TGCAGTGCTGACCCTTCAAAGCGGAGGACCCAGGGGGAGACCCAGTACTTC. Translated: CSADPSKRRTQGETQYF. The V gene is TRBV20-1, the J gene TRBJ2-5; TRBD1 might be the D (6 bases). This CDR3 is 17 amino acids long. Germline lookup yields CDR1 DFQATT and CDR2 SNEGSKA (reference sequence). The V end lost 5 bases, the J end lost 5 bases, and 27 bases lay between the germline ends.

This clonotype showed up many times. The chain couples TRBV20-1 to TRBJ1-6; D is unresolved. Germline V gene lookup returns CDR1 DFQATT and CDR2 SNEGSKA (reference sequence). This CDR3 has 16 residues. The germline V and J ends were trimmed by 0 bases and 7 bases, with 16 bases remaining between them. The CDR3 nucleotides read TGCAGTGCTAGAGACCATGGAGGGATGGAGAATTCACCCCTCCACTTT. Translation: CSARDHGGMENSPLHF.